This T cell receptor (beta chain) originates from a study of patients and donors after allogeneic stem cell transplantation. TCRdb reanalysed the RT-PCR reads using MiXCR and keeps one entry per CDR3 protein. The sample lists about 200,000 distinct CDR3 sequences, around two fifths occurring once. Germline lookup yields CDR1 SEHNR and CDR2 FQNEAQ (reference sequence). The CDR3 loop spans 13 amino acids. V lost 5 bases to trimming and J lost 4 bases, with 10 bases between them. This clonotype was obtained from a human donor who was either an allogeneic HSCT recipient or a stem cell or donor lymphocyte infusion donor (not recorded which). It is not recorded whose cells these are; they may come from a transplant donor. Sample: blood, either unsorted or a sorted T cell fraction (not recorded which). The rearrangement uses TRBV7-9 and TRBJ2-3, with D unclear. The CDR3 DNA follows: TGTGCCAGCAGCCTGACTGCCTCAGATACGCAGTATTTT. Protein: CASSLTASDTQYF.